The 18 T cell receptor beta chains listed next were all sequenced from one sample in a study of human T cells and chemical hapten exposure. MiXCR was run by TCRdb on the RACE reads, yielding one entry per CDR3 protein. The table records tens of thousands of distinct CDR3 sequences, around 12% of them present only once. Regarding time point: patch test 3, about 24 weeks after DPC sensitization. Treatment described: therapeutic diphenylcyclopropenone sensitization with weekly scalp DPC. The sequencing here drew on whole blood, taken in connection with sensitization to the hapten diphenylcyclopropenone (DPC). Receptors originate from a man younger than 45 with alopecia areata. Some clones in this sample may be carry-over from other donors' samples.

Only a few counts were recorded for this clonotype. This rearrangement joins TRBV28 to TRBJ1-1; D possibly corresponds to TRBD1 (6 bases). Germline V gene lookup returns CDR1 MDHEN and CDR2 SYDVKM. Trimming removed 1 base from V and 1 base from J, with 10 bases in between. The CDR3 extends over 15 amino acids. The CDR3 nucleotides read TGTGCCAGCAGTTTATCTCCAGGGGCGAACACTGAAGCTTTCTTT. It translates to CASSLSPGANTEAFF.

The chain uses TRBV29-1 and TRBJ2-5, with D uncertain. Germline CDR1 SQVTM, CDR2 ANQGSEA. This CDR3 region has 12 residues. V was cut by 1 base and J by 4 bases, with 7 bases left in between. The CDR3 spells CSVEGAGETQYF. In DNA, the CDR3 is TGCAGCGTTGAAGGGGCAGGAGAGACCCAGTACTTC.

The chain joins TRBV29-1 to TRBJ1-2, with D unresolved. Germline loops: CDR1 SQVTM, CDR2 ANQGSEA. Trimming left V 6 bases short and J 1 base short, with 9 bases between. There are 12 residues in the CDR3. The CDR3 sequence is CSVVQDNYGYTF. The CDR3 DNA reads TGCAGCGTCGTCCAAGATAACTATGGCTACACCTTC.

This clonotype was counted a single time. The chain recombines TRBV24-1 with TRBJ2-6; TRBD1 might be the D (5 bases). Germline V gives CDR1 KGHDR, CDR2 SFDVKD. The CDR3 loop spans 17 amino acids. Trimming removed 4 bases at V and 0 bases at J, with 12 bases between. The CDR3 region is CATSDPRTRSGANVLTF. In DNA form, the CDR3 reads TGTGCCACCAGTGACCCCCGGACACGCTCTGGGGCCAACGTCCTGACTTTC.

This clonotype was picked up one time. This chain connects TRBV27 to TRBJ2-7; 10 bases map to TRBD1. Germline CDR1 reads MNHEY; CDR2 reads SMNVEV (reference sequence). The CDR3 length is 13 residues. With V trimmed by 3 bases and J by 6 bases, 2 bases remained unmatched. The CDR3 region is CASSFWTGGEQYF. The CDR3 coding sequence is TGTGCCAGCAGTTTCTGGACAGGGGGCGAGCAGTACTTC.

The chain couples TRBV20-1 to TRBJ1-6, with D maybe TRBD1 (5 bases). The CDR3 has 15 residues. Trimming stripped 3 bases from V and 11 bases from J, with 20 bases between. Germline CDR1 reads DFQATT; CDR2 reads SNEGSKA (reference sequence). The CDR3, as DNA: TGCAGTGCTAGGGCCGGGACCGAGGTTGGAACACCCCTCCACTTT. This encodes CSARAGTEVGTPLHF.

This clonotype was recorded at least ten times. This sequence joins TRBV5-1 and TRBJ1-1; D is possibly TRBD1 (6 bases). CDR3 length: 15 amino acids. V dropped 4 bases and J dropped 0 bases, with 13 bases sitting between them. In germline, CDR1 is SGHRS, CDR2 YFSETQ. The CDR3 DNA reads TGCGCCAGCAGCACAGACGGACAGTTGAACACTGAAGCTTTCTTT. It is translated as CASSTDGQLNTEAFF.

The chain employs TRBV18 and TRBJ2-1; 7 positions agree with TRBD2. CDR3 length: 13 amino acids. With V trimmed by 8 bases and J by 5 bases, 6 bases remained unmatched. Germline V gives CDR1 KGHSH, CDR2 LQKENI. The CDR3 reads CASTWTRDNEQFF. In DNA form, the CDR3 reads TGTGCCAGCACCTGGACTAGAGACAATGAGCAGTTCTTC.

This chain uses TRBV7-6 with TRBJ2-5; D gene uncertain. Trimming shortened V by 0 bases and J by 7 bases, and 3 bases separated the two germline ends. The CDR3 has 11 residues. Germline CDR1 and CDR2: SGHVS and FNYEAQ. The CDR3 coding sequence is TGTGCCAGCAGCTTAGCTCTGACCCAGTACTTC. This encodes CASSLALTQYF.

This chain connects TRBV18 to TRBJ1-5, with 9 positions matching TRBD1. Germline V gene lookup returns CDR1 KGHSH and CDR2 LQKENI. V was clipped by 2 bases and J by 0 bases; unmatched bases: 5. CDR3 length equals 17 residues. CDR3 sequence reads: CASSPTGGGYSNQPQHF. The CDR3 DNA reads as TGTGCCAGCTCACCAACAGGGGGCGGCTATAGCAATCAGCCCCAGCATTTT.

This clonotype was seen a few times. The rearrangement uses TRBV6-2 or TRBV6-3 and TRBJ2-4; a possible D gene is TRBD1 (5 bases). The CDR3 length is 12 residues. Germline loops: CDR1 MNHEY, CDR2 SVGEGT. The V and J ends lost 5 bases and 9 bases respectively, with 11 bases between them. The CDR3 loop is CASSPGLGIQYF. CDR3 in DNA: TGTGCCAGCAGTCCAGGGTTGGGCATTCAGTACTTC.

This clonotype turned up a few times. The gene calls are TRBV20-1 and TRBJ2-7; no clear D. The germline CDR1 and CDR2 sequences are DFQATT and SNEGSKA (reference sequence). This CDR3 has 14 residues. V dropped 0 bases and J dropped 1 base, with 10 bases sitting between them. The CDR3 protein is CSARDLRVSYEQYF. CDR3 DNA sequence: TGCAGTGCTAGAGATCTAAGGGTGTCCTACGAGCAGTACTTC.

CDR3 sequence reads: CATSDSGRGRNQPQHF. The CDR3 DNA reads TGTGCCACCAGTGATTCCGGCAGGGGGCGAAATCAGCCCCAGCATTTT. The rearrangement uses TRBV24-1 and TRBJ1-5; 8 bases map to TRBD1. V gave up 2 bases and J gave up 4 bases; unmatched junction bases: 6. Germline V lookup: CDR1 KGHDR, CDR2 SFDVKD. The CDR3 is made up of 16 amino acids.

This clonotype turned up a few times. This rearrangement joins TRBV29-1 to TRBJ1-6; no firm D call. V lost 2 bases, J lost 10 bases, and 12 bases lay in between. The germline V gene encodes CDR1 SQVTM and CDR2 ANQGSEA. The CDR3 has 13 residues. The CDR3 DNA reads TGCAGCGTTGAACTGGATGTAGGATCACCCCTCCACTTT. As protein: CSVELDVGSPLHF.

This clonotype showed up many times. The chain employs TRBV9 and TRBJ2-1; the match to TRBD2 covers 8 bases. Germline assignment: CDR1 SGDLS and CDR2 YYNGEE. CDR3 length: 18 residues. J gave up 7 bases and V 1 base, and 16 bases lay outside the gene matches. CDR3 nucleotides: TGTGCCAGCAGCGTACGGTTTGTGGAGCGGGGGAATCCTAATGAGCAGTTCTTC. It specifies CASSVRFVERGNPNEQFF.

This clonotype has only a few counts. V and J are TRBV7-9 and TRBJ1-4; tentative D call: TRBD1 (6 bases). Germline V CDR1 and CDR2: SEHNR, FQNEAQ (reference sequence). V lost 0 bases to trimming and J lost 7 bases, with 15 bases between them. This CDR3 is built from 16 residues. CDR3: CASSLAQTGFGEKLFF. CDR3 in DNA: TGTGCCAGCAGCTTAGCGCAAACAGGGTTCGGTGAAAAACTGTTTTTT.

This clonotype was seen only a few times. For the CDR3, the DNA is TGTGCCAGCAGCCCACACGACACTGAAGCTTTCTTT. It yields the protein CASSPHDTEAFF. The chain joins TRBV3-1 to TRBJ1-1; D is unresolved. The germline CDR1 and CDR2 sequences are LGHDT and YNNKEL (reference sequence). Trimming removed 4 bases from V and 3 bases from J, with 6 bases in between. The CDR3 spans 12 residues.

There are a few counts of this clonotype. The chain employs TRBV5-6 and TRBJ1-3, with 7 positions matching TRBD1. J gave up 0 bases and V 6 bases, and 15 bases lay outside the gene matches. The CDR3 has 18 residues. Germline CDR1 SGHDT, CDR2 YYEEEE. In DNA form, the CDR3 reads TGTGCCAGCAAAGATGGGACAGAGGGAATCAGCTCTGGAAACACCATATATTTT. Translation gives CASKDGTEGISSGNTIYF.